The present T cell receptor beta chain was sequenced within a study of blood T cell repertoires in COVID-19. Whole-study context: Samples of COVID-19 (acute and convalescent) were obtained from the United States, Italy and Spain.

The germline V gene encodes CDR1 SGHAT and CDR2 FQNNGV. J lost 10 bases, V lost 5 bases, and 11 bases had no gene match. The CDR3 contains 15 residues. Cohorts were determined from participant-reported clinical history. This clone was detected once. Per the original data handling: Estimated nucleated cell counts came from reference gene primer amplification. Method: immunoSEQ multiplex PCR; TCRdb's copy keeps in-frame clones and lacks some. That table is the source of V, J and clone size, and D and trimming were worked out from the DNA. Found here are about 440,000 clones, roughly 87% of them singletons; the top ten hold 0.6%.

The clonotype comes from a man aged 18 to 35 who had recovered from COVID-19. The sequenced sample was PBMCs or T cells enriched from blood (not recorded which). J is TRBJ2-1 and V is TRBV11-2; 10 bases match TRBD2. CDR3 sequence: CASSLHPLLAGEQFF. The DNA for the CDR3 is TGTGCCAGCAGCCTTCATCCCCTACTAGCGGGGGAGCAGTTCTTC.